This T cell receptor beta chain was documented in a study of monozygotic twins with cystic fibrosis. Study as a whole: With about 16 PCR cycles, barcoded libraries came from roughly 3 micrograms of fragmented DNA. The study's findings and limits: Nucleotide-identical clonotype sharing was significantly higher within monozygotic CF twin pairs than between unrelated CF individuals. Clonality was generally low (median approximately 0.0094), higher in the most severe patients.

Data came from immunoSEQ multiplex PCR; TCRdb stores just in-frame clones and leaves some out. The sample has roughly 11,000 clones; more than 95% are singletons. Notes on this clone: The antigen is not known.

Germline CDR1 reads SNHLY; CDR2 reads FYNNEI. Unmatched junction bases numbered 4, after V lost 5 bases and J lost 5 bases. The CDR3 is made up of 14 amino acids. This TCR was recovered from a boy aged 5 to 17 with cystic fibrosis. This rearrangement joins TRBV2 to TRBJ2-5, with 11 bases that match TRBD2. Sequencing used blood. CDR3 loop: CASSLRTSGETQYF. The CDR3 DNA sequence: TGTGCCAGCAGTCTTCGGACTAGCGGGGAGACCCAGTACTTC.